This entry lists 29 T cell receptor beta chains sequenced from one sample in a study of T cell clonality in common variable immunodeficiency. Study results and caveats: In common variable immunodeficiency, TCR beta chains reportedly carried fewer deletions and N-nucleotide insertions.

Their target antigens are unknown. Only in-frame clones appear in the TCRdb table, and some are missing; sequencing was by immunoSEQ multiplex PCR. The specimen has around 21,000 clones, none found just once. The sequencing input was peripheral blood mononuclear cells. Source of these receptors: a human donor with common variable immunodeficiency.

Points on this clone: The sequence runs out 3 residues before the end of the CDR3; the remainder is reconstructed from the germline J gene. The chain links TRBV19 to TRBJ1-5; D ambiguous. V lost 1 base, J lost 5 bases, and 6 bases lay in between. The CDR3 is 13 residues long. The germline gives CDR1 LNHDA, CDR2 SQIVND (reference sequence). This CDR3 reads CASSIGRYQPQHF. CDR3 DNA, as far as it was read: TGTGCCAGTAGTATAGGCAGATATCAGCCC.

This clone was picked up a small number of times. The CDR3 end lies 3 residues beyond the end of the read and is filled in from the germline J gene. V usage is TRBV6-2 or TRBV6-3 and J usage is TRBJ2-2, with D uncertain. V lost 4 bases and J 5 bases, leaving 5 bases between the germline ends. The CDR3 length is 12 residues. Germline-derived CDR1 and CDR2 are MNHEY and SVGEGT. The CDR3 protein is CASSFPTGELFF. Incomplete CDR3 DNA: TGTGCCAGCAGTTTTCCTACCGGGGAG.

For this clone: The read gets to within 3 residues of the CDR3 end, and the germline J gene fills in the rest. The chain couples TRBV19 to TRBJ1-5; D not certain. Trimming shortened V by 1 base and J by 3 bases, and 22 bases separated the two germline ends. The germline V gene encodes CDR1 LNHDA and CDR2 SQIVND (reference sequence). CDR3 length: 19 residues. Incomplete CDR3 DNA: TGTGCCAGTAGTATAGGCCCTCATATGAGCTCCTCCTTCAATCAGCCC. Amino acid sequence: CASSIGPHMSSSFNQP. The whole CDR3 region reads CASSIGPHMSSSFNQPQHF.

This clone was recorded a few times. The read falls 3 residues short of the CDR3 end, and the missing part is taken from the germline J gene. The genes are TRBV19 and TRBJ1-1; D is perhaps TRBD1 (5 bases). From germline, CDR1 is LNHDA and CDR2 SQIVND (reference sequence). The CDR3 runs to 14 residues. Between the trimmed V and J ends, which lost 4 bases and 0 bases, there was a span of 9 bases. This chain's CDR3 is CASSKTALNTEAFF. The DNA read from the CDR3 is TGTGCCAGTAGTAAGACAGCCTTGAACACTGAA.

This clone was observed a few times. Coverage ceases 3 residues before the CDR3 finishes, and the germline J gene fills in the end. V is TRBV18 and J is TRBJ1-1, with D uncertain. Germline lookup yields CDR1 KGHSH and CDR2 LQKENI. CDR3 length equals 13 residues. The V end was cut by 5 bases, the J end by 2 bases, with 9 bases between. Here the CDR3 reads CASSSGPNTEAFF. The DNA read from the CDR3 is TGTGCCAGCTCATCTGGCCCCAACACTGAA.

The sample holds a few counts of this clone. The read terminates 3 residues ahead of where the CDR3 ends, so the germline J gene completes it. V gene TRBV30 combines with J gene TRBJ1-1; 9 bases align to TRBD1. The CDR3 covers 17 residues. V shed 2 bases and J 5 bases; nucleotides not matched to a gene: 15. From germline, CDR1 is GTSNPN and CDR2 SVGIG (reference sequence). The CDR3 here is CAWSLKVGDREGTEAFF. The CDR3 bases that were read are TGTGCCTGGAGTCTCAAGGTCGGGGACAGGGAAGGAACTGAA. The variable domain in full, with the rest retrieved from reference TRBV30 and TRBJ1-1, is SQTIHQWPATLVQPVGSPLSLECTVEGTSNPNLYWYRQAAGRGLQLLFYSVGIGQISSEVPQNLSASRPQDRQFILSSKKLLLSDSGFYLCAWSLKVGDREGTEAFFGQGTRLTVV.

This clone appeared a few times. The read stops 3 residues short of the end of the CDR3; the missing end is completed from the germline J gene. V and J are TRBV13 and TRBJ2-5; D gene uncertain. Trimming left V 1 base short and J 5 bases short, with 5 bases between. CDR1 and CDR2 from the germline V gene are PRHDT and FYEKMQ (reference sequence). The CDR3 totals 12 residues. The sequenced CDR3 bases are TGTGCCAGCAGCTTAGATTCGGAGACC. Protein sequence: CASSLDSET. The whole CDR3 protein reads CASSLDSETQYF.

In its sample, this clone was seen a few times. The read halts 3 residues ahead of the CDR3 end, with the missing end drawn from the germline J gene. The chain has TRBV19 and TRBJ2-6; D not certain. The V and J ends lost 1 base and 3 bases respectively, with 7 bases between them. CDR1 and CDR2 (germline): LNHDA, SQIVND (reference sequence). This CDR3 comprises 15 residues. The chain's CDR3 is CASSIVRLGANVLTF. The CDR3 DNA, read in part, is TGTGCCAGTAGTATAGTAAGGCTTGGGGCCAACGTC.

The table lists this clone with a few counts. The read ends 3 residues shy of where the CDR3 ends; the end is completed using the germline J gene. V usage is TRBV7-2 and J usage is TRBJ2-7; 7 bases fit TRBD2. Germline CDR1 SGHTA, CDR2 FQGNSA. CDR3 size: 13 residues. The V and J ends lost 3 bases and 3 bases, in that order; junction bases with no gene match: 2. The CDR3 bases that were read are TGTGCCAGCAGCTTTTCTAGCGGCTACGAG. Encoded protein: CASSFSSGYE. The entire CDR3 is CASSFSSGYEQYF.

In this sample, this clone turned up a few times. The read ends 3 residues shy of where the CDR3 ends; the end is completed using the germline J gene. The gene calls are TRBV7-2 and TRBJ1-1; possibly TRBD1 for D (6 bases). Germline CDR1 is SGHTA and CDR2 is FQGNSA. Trimming shortened V by 6 bases and J by 1 base, and 12 bases separated the two germline ends. The CDR3 is 14 amino acids. Incomplete CDR3 DNA: TGTGCCAGCAGTGGACAGTTTTCGAACACTGAA. Translation gives CASSGQFSNTE. The whole CDR3 sequence is CASSGQFSNTEAFF.

This clone was counted only a few times. The CDR3 end falls 3 residues outside the read, so it is completed with the germline J gene. This chain uses TRBV7-2 with TRBJ2-1; D gene ambiguous. The CDR3 is 15 residues long. Germline V gene data show CDR1 as SGHTA and CDR2 as FQGNSA. The ends were cut back, 3 bases at V and 6 bases at J, with 15 bases in the middle. This CDR3 is CASSFEVARGNEQFF. The CDR3 bases that were read are TGTGCCAGCAGCTTTGAGGTAGCTCGCGGCAATGAG.

By its share, this clone is medium-sized. The read gets to within 3 residues of the CDR3 end, and the germline J gene fills in the rest. The V gene is TRBV9, the J gene TRBJ2-3; TRBD2 matches at 10 bases. J was trimmed by 1 base and V by 4 bases; bases with no gene match: 6. This CDR3 has 16 residues. From germline, CDR1 is SGDLS and CDR2 YYNGEE. CDR3 DNA (partial): TGTGCCAGCAGCTCAAGGGGGACTAGCGGCACAGATACG. Amino acid sequence: CASSSRGTSGTDT. The entire CDR3 protein is CASSSRGTSGTDTQYF.

Comments on this clone: Read data end 3 residues before the CDR3 end; the end is taken from the germline J gene. The chain carries TRBV7-8 and TRBJ2-5; TRBD2 is a possible D gene (6 bases). V gave up 5 bases and J gave up 5 bases, with 15 bases separating them. The length of the CDR3 is 14 residues. Germline loops: CDR1 SGHVS, CDR2 FQNEAQ. CDR3 protein: CASSTSRVSETQYF. The covered CDR3 bases are TGTGCCAGCAGCACTAGCCGGGTTTCGGAGACC.

As for this clone: The read comes to an end 3 residues before the CDR3 does, leaving the germline J gene to fill in the end. V usage is TRBV7-9 and J usage is TRBJ2-5; tentative D call: TRBD1 (6 bases). This CDR3 is built from 15 residues. Germline V gene sequence: CDR1 SEHNR, CDR2 FQNEAQ (reference sequence). V lost 1 base to trimming and J lost 5 bases, with 14 bases between them. This CDR3 is CASSLDRQVAETQYF. The CDR3 DNA, read in part, is TGTGCCAGCAGCTTAGACCGACAGGTAGCGGAGACC.

Note on this clone: The CDR3 extends 3 residues past the end of the read, so its final part is completed from the germline J gene. The J gene is TRBJ2-5, the V gene TRBV7-9; perhaps TRBD1 as D (6 bases). This CDR3 contains 15 residues. Germline CDR1 SEHNR, CDR2 FQNEAQ (reference sequence). The V and J ends lost 4 bases and 2 bases respectively, with 14 bases between them. CDR3 DNA, as far as it was read: TGTGCCAGCAGCTCCATGACAGGCTTGCAAGAGACC. Translating it yields CASSSMTGLQET. The whole CDR3 region reads CASSSMTGLQETQYF.

This CDR3 reads CASRRDRGYTDTQYF. CDR3 bases read: TGTGCCAGCAGGCGGGACAGGGGTTACACAGATACG. The chain links TRBV2 to TRBJ2-3, with 10 nucleotides matching TRBD1. The read terminates 3 residues before the CDR3 end, so the remaining end is supplied by the germline J gene. J gave up 2 bases and V 6 bases, and 5 bases lay outside the gene matches. Germline CDR1 is SNHLY and CDR2 is FYNNEI. The length of the CDR3 is 15 residues.

This clone has more than one count but fewer than ten. The read ends 3 residues before the CDR3 terminus; that terminus is restored from the germline J gene. The V and J genes are TRBV6-2 or TRBV6-3 and TRBJ2-2; D uncertain. The germline gives CDR1 MNHEY, CDR2 SVGEGT. The CDR3 extends over 14 amino acids. V gave up 6 bases and J gave up 3 bases, with 11 bases separating them. Partial CDR3 DNA: TGTGCCAGCAGCCTCCCTTCGGACACCGGGGAG. Translation: CASSLPSDTGE. In full, the CDR3 reads CASSLPSDTGELFF.

This clone was seen more than once but under ten times. The CDR3 goes on 3 residues after the read ends, and that part is filled in from the germline J gene. The rearrangement links TRBV18 to TRBJ2-5, with D maybe TRBD1 (5 bases). Trimming removed 0 bases at V and 5 bases at J, with 19 bases between. CDR1 and CDR2 (germline): KGHSH, LQKENI. The CDR3 length is 17 residues. Incomplete CDR3 DNA: TGTGCCAGCTCACCACCCCTCAGGACATCTCGGAAGGAGACC. This sequence encodes CASSPPLRTSRKET. The complete CDR3 reads CASSPPLRTSRKETQYF.

This clone was counted a few times. With the read ending 3 residues before the CDR3 end, the germline J gene is used to fill in that end. V is TRBV7-2 and J is TRBJ2-1; TRBD2 matches at 9 bases. CDR3 length equals 15 residues. The germline V gene has CDR1 SGHTA and CDR2 FQGNSA. V shed 1 base and J 8 bases; nucleotides not matched to a gene: 6. Partial CDR3 DNA: TGTGCCAGCAGCTTAGGTGCGGGGGGGCTCGATGAG. This sequence encodes CASSLGAGGLDE. The CDR3 reads in full as CASSLGAGGLDEQFF.

As regards this clone: The read ends 3 residues before the CDR3 terminus; that terminus is restored from the germline J gene. The J gene is TRBJ2-3, the V gene TRBV19; D gene unclear. V lost 3 bases to trimming and J lost 5 bases, with 6 bases between them. This CDR3 region has 12 residues. The germline CDR1 and CDR2 sequences are LNHDA and SQIVND (reference sequence). CDR3 DNA, as far as it was read: TGTGCCAGTAGTATGTTCGGAGATACG. Translating gives CASSMFGDT. The CDR3, in full, reads CASSMFGDTQYF.

There are a few counts of this clone. The read terminates 3 residues before the CDR3 end, so the remaining end is supplied by the germline J gene. The chain combines TRBV7-6 with TRBJ2-2, with D tentatively TRBD1 (5 bases). CDR1 and CDR2 (germline): SGHVS, FNYEAQ. This CDR3 has 13 amino acids. Trimming left V 3 bases short and J 6 bases short, with 8 bases between. The sequenced CDR3 bases are TGTGCCAGCAGCTTCAGGGAATCCGGGGAG. It yields the protein CASSFRESGE. The full CDR3 protein is CASSFRESGELFF.

This clone was detected only a few times. Sequencing ends 3 residues short of the CDR3 end; the germline J gene provides the rest. The V gene is TRBV19, the J gene TRBJ2-3; a possible D gene is TRBD1 (5 bases). The CDR3 extends over 15 amino acids. V was shortened by 4 bases and J by 4 bases, with 15 bases between the two germline ends. The V gene's germline CDR1 is LNHDA and CDR2 SQIVND (reference sequence). The DNA read from the CDR3 is TGTGCCAGTAGTAATTCAGGGCAGGGCCCAGATACG. Translating it yields CASSNSGQGPDT. The whole CDR3 is CASSNSGQGPDTQYF.

The table lists this clone with a few counts. The read halts 3 residues ahead of the CDR3 end, with the missing end drawn from the germline J gene. V gene TRBV18 combines with J gene TRBJ2-1; D gene uncertain. Germline CDR1 and CDR2: KGHSH and LQKENI. Trimming cost V 0 bases and J 7 bases, with 7 bases left between them. The CDR3 length is 13 residues. The sequenced CDR3 bases are TGTGCCAGCTCACCACCGAACCGGAATGAG. It specifies CASSPPNRNE. The entire CDR3 protein is CASSPPNRNEQFF.

The table lists this clone with a few counts. The read stops 3 residues short of the end of the CDR3; the missing end is completed from the germline J gene. The J gene is TRBJ1-2, the V gene TRBV7-9; 7 bases fit TRBD1. Trimming cost V 3 bases and J 3 bases; bases outside gene matches: 7. Germline V gives CDR1 SEHNR, CDR2 FQNEAQ (reference sequence). This CDR3 region has 15 residues. CDR3 DNA (partial): TGTGCCAGCAGCTTGTACAGGGGAGGGGACTATGGC. This gives the protein CASSLYRGGDYG. In full, the CDR3 is CASSLYRGGDYGYTF.

This clone showed up just a few times. The missing CDR3 end, 3 residues past where the read stops, is filled in from the germline J gene. The V call is TRBV19, the J call TRBJ2-7; D is perhaps TRBD2 (5 bases). V was cut by 6 bases and J by 0 bases, with 15 bases left in between. Germline loops: CDR1 LNHDA, CDR2 SQIVND (reference sequence). The CDR3 is made up of 15 amino acids. CDR3 protein: CASSLQRVLSYEQYF. CDR3 bases read: TGTGCCAGTAGCCTCCAGAGGGTACTCTCCTACGAG.

Only a few counts were recorded for this clone. Read sequence stops 3 residues before the CDR3 end, and the germline J gene provides the missing end. V is TRBV18 and J is TRBJ2-7; the D gene is possibly TRBD1 (6 bases). Per the germline V gene, CDR1 is KGHSH and CDR2 is LQKENI. The CDR3 covers 14 residues. V was clipped by 6 bases and J by 3 bases, with 15 bases between them. CDR3 sequence reads: CASSNTGSYYEQYF. CDR3 bases read: TGTGCCAGCTCCAACACAGGGTCCTACTACGAG.

Details on this clone: Sequencing ends 3 residues short of the CDR3 end; the germline J gene provides the rest. The chain employs TRBV30 and TRBJ1-4; D is unclear. V was pared by 2 bases and J by 4 bases, with 14 bases between. The length of the CDR3 is 15 residues. Germline-derived CDR1 and CDR2 are GTSNPN and SVGIG (reference sequence). CDR3 in amino acids: CAWSSAANYNEKLFF. CDR3 DNA (partial): TGTGCCTGGAGTTCGGCGGCAAATTATAATGAAAAA.

Comment on this clone: Read coverage stops 3 residues before the CDR3 terminus; the germline J gene supplies the remainder. The chain carries TRBV19 and TRBJ2-1, with 11 bases that match TRBD1. The V gene's germline CDR1 is LNHDA and CDR2 SQIVND (reference sequence). V shed 9 bases and J 9 bases; nucleotides not matched to a gene: 13. The CDR3 consists of 15 residues. CDR3 sequence reads: CASTRRGQGVAEQFF. CDR3 bases read: TGTGCCAGCACCCGTCGGGGACAGGGGGTAGCTGAG.

This clone was seen a handful of times. The CDR3 goes on 3 residues after the read ends, and that part is filled in from the germline J gene. This chain links TRBV7-8 with TRBJ1-6, with TRBD1 as a possible D gene (6 bases). Germline V CDR1 and CDR2: SGHVS, FQNEAQ. Trimming took 4 bases from V and 7 from J, leaving 11 bases between them. The CDR3 spans 14 residues. The CDR3 bases that were read are TGTGCCAGCAGCTCCGGACAGTCGAATTCACCC. Protein sequence: CASSSGQSNSP. The entire CDR3 reads CASSSGQSNSPLHF. Supplemented by reference TRBV7-8 and TRBJ1-6, the full variable domain reads GAGVSQSPRYKVAKRGQDVALRCDPISGHVSLFWYQQALGQGPEFLTYFQNEAQLDKSGLPSDRFFAERPEGSVSTLKIQRTQQEDSAVYLCASSSGQSNSPLHFGNGTRLTVT.